This TCR beta chain is drawn from a study of identical twins. From the 5' RACE reads, TCRdb called clonotypes with MiXCR, one entry per CDR3 protein. The sample carries around 960,000 distinct CDR3 sequences, 10% to 15% recorded once. Study conclusions and caveats: Monozygotic twin pairs showed more out-of-frame TCR alpha sharing than models estimated. With abundant cord blood beta clonotypes, insertions were fewer; memory repertoires showed no such pattern.

To note about this clonotype: Its matching antigen is unknown.

These same data were also listed under a study on yellow fever vaccine responses in identical twins.

This sequence originates from a woman under 30 in good health. The material sequenced was PBMCs.

The CDR3 bases are TGTGCCAGCAGCCCAGGGACCGGACCTAACTATGGCTACACCTTC. As protein: CASSPGTGPNYGYTF. The chain employs TRBV7-9 and TRBJ1-2, with D tentatively TRBD1 (5 bases). Deletions cut 5 bases from V and 0 bases from J, with 13 bases between. CDR3 length equals 15 residues. From germline, CDR1 is SEHNR and CDR2 FQNEAQ (reference sequence).